The clone carrying this T cell receptor beta chain was observed once. The data derive from a study of blood T cell repertoires in COVID-19. Looking at the study overall: COVID-19 samples from acute and convalescent phases originated in the United States, Italy and Spain. T cells, B-cell-depleted T cells, or PBMCs provided the cDNA or gDNA that served as material.

Germline V CDR1 and CDR2: SGHVS, FNYEAQ. The V and J ends lost 2 bases and 5 bases, in that order; junction bases with no gene match: 9. This CDR3 has 15 amino acids. The table came from immunoSEQ multiplex PCR; TCRdb's copy has only in-frame clones and leaves some out. Counted here are around 54,000 clones, less than 95% occurring once; the ten biggest clones make up 2.5% to 4%. The chain carries TRBV7-6 and TRBJ2-7; TRBD1 matches at 7 bases. The clonotype comes from a human donor in a cohort sampled during active COVID-19. The source material was peripheral blood. The CDR3 DNA follows: TGTGCCAGCAGCTTATCCGACAGGGTCGGCGACGAGCAGTACTTC. The encoded protein is CASSLSDRVGDEQYF.